Included here is one T cell receptor (beta chain) sequence, with context. What it binds is not known. Each donor gave about 9.3 milliliters of peripheral blood. The sample is drawn from a study of blood T cells in healthy people across ages. General study results and limits: Diversity was higher, and naive CD4+ cells more numerous, in long-lived donors than in aged donors.

Trimming removed 3 bases from V and 0 bases from J, with 24 bases in between. This CDR3 has 20 amino acids. A second about 6 to 12 cycle PCR used barcoded and J-beta primers. From the 5' RACE reads, TCRdb called clonotypes with MiXCR, one entry per CDR3 protein. The sample lists about 290,000 distinct CDR3 sequences; roughly a quarter were seen once. This receptor was identified in a woman in her 70s in good health. Sequencing was performed on blood. The rearrangement links TRBV12-3 or TRBV12-4 to TRBJ2-1; perhaps TRBD1 as D (6 bases). The CDR3 nucleotides read TGTGCCAGCAGTTTCCAGGTGATTGGGGGCACAGAATCCTCCTACAATGAGCAGTTCTTC. The encoded protein is CASSFQVIGGTESSYNEQFF.